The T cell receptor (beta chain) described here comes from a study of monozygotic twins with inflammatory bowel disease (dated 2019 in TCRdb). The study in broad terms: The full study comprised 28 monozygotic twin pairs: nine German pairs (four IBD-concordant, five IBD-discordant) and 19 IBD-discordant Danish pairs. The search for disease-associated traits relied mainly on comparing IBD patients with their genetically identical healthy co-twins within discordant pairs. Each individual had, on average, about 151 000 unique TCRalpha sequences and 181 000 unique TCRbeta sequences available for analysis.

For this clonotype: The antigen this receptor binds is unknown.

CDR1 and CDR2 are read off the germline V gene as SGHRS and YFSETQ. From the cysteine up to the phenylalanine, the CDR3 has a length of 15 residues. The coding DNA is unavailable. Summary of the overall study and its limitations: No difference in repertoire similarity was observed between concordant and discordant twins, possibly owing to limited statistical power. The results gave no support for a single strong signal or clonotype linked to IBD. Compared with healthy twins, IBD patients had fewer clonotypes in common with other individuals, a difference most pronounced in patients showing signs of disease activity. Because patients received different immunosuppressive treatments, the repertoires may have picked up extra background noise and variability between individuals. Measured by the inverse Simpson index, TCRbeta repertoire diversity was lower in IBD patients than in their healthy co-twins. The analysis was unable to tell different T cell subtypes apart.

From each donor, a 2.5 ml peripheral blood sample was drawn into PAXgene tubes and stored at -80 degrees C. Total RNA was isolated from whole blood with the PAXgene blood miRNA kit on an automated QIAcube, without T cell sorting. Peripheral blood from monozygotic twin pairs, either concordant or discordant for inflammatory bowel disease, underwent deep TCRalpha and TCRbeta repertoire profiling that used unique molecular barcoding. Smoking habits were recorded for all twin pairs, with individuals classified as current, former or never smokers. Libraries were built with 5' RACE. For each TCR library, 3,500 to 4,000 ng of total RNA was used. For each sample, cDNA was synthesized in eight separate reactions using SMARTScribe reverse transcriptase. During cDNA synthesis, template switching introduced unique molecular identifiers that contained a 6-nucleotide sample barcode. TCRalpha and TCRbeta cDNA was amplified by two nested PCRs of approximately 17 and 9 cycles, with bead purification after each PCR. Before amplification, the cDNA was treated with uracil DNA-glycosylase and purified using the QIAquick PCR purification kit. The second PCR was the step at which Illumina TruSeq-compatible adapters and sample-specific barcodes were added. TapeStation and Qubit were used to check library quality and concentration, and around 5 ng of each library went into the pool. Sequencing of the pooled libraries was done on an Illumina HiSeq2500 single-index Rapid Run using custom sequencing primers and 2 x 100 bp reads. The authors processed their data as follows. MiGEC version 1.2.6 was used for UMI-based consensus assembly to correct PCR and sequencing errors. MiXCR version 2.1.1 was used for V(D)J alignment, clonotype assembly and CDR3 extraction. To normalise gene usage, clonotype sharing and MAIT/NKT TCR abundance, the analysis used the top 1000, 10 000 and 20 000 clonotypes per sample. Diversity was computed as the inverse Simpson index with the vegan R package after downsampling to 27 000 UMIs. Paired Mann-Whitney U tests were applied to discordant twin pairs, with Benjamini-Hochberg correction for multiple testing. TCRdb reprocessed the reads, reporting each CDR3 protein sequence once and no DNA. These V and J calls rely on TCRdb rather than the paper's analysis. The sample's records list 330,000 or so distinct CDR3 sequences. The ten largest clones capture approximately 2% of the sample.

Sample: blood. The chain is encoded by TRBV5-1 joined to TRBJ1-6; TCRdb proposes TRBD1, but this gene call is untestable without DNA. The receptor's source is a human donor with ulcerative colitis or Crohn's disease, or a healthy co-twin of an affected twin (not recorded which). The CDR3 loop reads CASSLGDSLNSPLHF.